Listed below are T cell receptor beta chains from one sample, sequenced in a study of shared clonotypes between healthy human individuals. TCRdb's table, derived via immunoSEQ multiplex PCR, lists solely in-frame clones and lacks some. Counted here are about 990,000 clones, approximately 80% occurring once; the ten biggest clones make up roughly 0.55%. The sample was memory CD4+ T cells from PBMCs. These receptors came from a young man in good health. Some clones in this sample may be carry-over from other donors' samples. Each CDR3 is given with its conserved first and last residue. Each record gives: V gene, clone size, D gene, J gene, CDR3 protein, CDR3 DNA. The D gene is left open where the match is weak. The size of a clone is reported for some rows only, either as once, few or many, or as a class for expanded clones.

TRBV6-6	-	-	TRBJ2-5	CASSYQGYQETQYF	TGTGCCAGCAGTTACCAGGGGTACCAAGAGACCCAGTACTTC
TRBV28	-	TRBD1	TRBJ1-5	CASSLSYRGQPQHF	TGTGCCAGCAGTTTATCCTACAGGGGTCAGCCCCAGCATTTT
TRBV10-3	-	TRBD2	TRBJ2-1	CAIGTSGYNEQFF	TGTGCCATCGGGACTAGCGGCTACAATGAGCAGTTCTTC
TRBV19	-	-	TRBJ1-2	CASSISGNYGYTF	TGTGCCAGTAGTATATCAGGAAACTATGGCTACACCTTC
TRBV7-2	-	-	TRBJ2-2	CASSLAQGAGELFF	TGTGCCAGCAGCTTAGCTCAGGGTGCCGGGGAGCTGTTTTTT
TRBV19	-	TRBD1	TRBJ1-4	CASSIIGTGAEKLFF	TGTGCCAGTAGTATCATTGGGACAGGGGCTGAAAAACTGTTTTTT
TRBV7-3	-	-	TRBJ2-3	CASSSPGRGDTQYF	TGTGCCAGCAGCTCTCCTGGACGGGGAGATACGCAGTATTTT
TRBV7-2	-	TRBD2	TRBJ2-3	CASSSQTSGSADTQYF	TGTGCCAGCAGCTCCCAGACTAGCGGGAGTGCAGATACGCAGTATTTT
TRBV11-3	-	TRBD1	TRBJ2-5	CASSPGTGPSETQYF	TGTGCCAGCAGCCCGGGGACAGGGCCCTCAGAGACCCAGTACTTC
TRBV18	once	-	TRBJ2-1	CASSPGLVSYNEQFF	TGTGCCAGCTCACCGGGCCTGGTCTCCTACAATGAGCAGTTCTTC
TRBV28	few	-	TRBJ1-5	CASSSGTFRQPQHF	TGTGCCAGCAGTTCCGGGACATTCAGACAGCCCCAGCATTTT
TRBV7-2	-	-	TRBJ1-5	CASSLSSGSWAQHF	TGTGCCAGCAGCTTAAGTAGCGGGTCATGGGCCCAGCATTTT
TRBV5-1	few	-	TRBJ1-2	CASSLSLDRFYTF	TGCGCCAGCAGCTTGTCCCTCGACAGGTTTTACACCTTC
TRBV11-2	-	TRBD2	TRBJ2-5	CASRSLREGVETQYF	TGTGCCAGCAGGAGTTTACGGGAGGGTGTCGAGACCCAGTACTTC
TRBV5-1	-	-	TRBJ2-3	CASTNSDTQYF	TGCGCCAGCACCAACTCAGATACGCAGTATTTT
TRBV19	-	TRBD1	TRBJ1-1	CASSTMTGDRTEAFF	TGTGCCAGTAGTACGATGACAGGGGACCGGACTGAAGCTTTCTTT
TRBV19	once	-	TRBJ2-2	CASSILSGTGELFF	TGTGCCAGTAGTATCCTCTCGGGAACCGGGGAGCTGTTTTTT
TRBV27	-	TRBD2	TRBJ2-3	CASSILGRGGSTDTQYF	TGTGCCAGCAGTATACTAGGGAGGGGAGGAAGCACAGATACGCAGTATTTT
TRBV11-1	-	TRBD1	TRBJ2-3	CASSLPRTGGTDTQYF	TGTGCCAGCAGCTTACCCCGGACAGGGGGCACAGATACGCAGTATTTT
TRBV28	-	-	TRBJ1-4	CASSLWVFRGGVTTNEKLFF	TGTGCCAGCAGTTTATGGGTTTTCAGGGGAGGTGTGACAACTAATGAAAAACTGTTTTTT
TRBV5-1	few	-	TRBJ2-7	CASSLGDHDYEQYF	TGCGCCAGCAGCTTGGGTGACCACGATTACGAGCAGTACTTC
TRBV5-6	-	TRBD1	TRBJ2-7	CASRWRQGSDEQYF	TGTGCCAGCAGGTGGCGACAGGGTTCGGACGAGCAGTACTTC
TRBV9	few	-	TRBJ1-2	CASSLPGEGVEGYTF	TGTGCCAGCAGCCTCCCGGGCGAGGGGGTCGAGGGCTACACCTTC
TRBV7-9	-	-	TRBJ1-4	CASTGSTNEKLFF	TGTGCCAGCACAGGGTCAACTAATGAAAAACTGTTTTTT
TRBV28	-	-	TRBJ2-5	CASSLETQYF	TGTGCCAGCAGTTTGGAGACCCAGTACTTC
TRBV6-1	many	-	TRBJ2-7	CASSVSGSESYEQYF	TGTGCCAGCAGTGTGTCCGGGAGCGAGTCCTACGAGCAGTACTTC